The 13 T cell receptor beta chains given below trace back to one sample, sequenced in a study of blood T cell repertoires in COVID-19. Sequencing was performed with immunoSEQ multiplex PCR; in TCRdb, only in-frame clones are kept and a portion is missing. Of 150,000 to 200,000 clones listed, 80% are singletons. Sequenced material: PBMCs or T cells enriched from blood (not recorded which). Receptors were obtained from a middle-aged man who had recovered from COVID-19.

The chain carries TRBV7-2 and TRBJ2-1, with TRBD2 matching over 10 bases. The J segment lost 3 bases and the V segment lost 5 bases, leaving 4 bases of the junction unmatched. Germline V CDR1 and CDR2: SGHTA, FQGNSA. This CDR3 region has 15 residues. The DNA for the CDR3 is TGTGCCAGCAGCGCCCGGACTAGCGGCTACAATGAGCAGTTCTTC. Amino acid sequence: CASSARTSGYNEQFF.

This chain connects TRBV6-5 to TRBJ2-1; D may be TRBD1 (6 bases). There are 14 residues in the CDR3. V was shortened by 5 bases and J by 1 base, with 9 bases between the two germline ends. Germline CDR1 is MNHEY and CDR2 is SVGAGI. The CDR3 loop is CASSTGTSYNEQFF. The CDR3 bases are TGTGCCAGCAGTACCGGGACATCCTACAATGAGCAGTTCTTC.

The rearrangement uses TRBV5-4 and TRBJ1-2; 7 nucleotides match TRBD1. CDR3 size: 12 residues. The trim removed 9 bases at V and 2 bases at J, leaving 4 bases unmatched. The germline gives CDR1 SGHNT, CDR2 YYREEE (reference sequence). The CDR3 loop reads CATGTANYGYTF. The CDR3 bases are TGTGCCACCGGGACAGCGAACTATGGCTACACCTTC.

The chain carries TRBV10-2 and TRBJ2-2; 7 nucleotides align to TRBD1. The germline V gene has CDR1 WSHSY and CDR2 SAAADI. Unmatched junction bases numbered 3, after V lost 5 bases and J lost 3 bases. The CDR3 contains 14 residues. The CDR3 here is CASSRQGYTGELFF. The CDR3 DNA reads as TGCGCCAGCAGTCGACAGGGTTACACCGGGGAGCTGTTTTTT.

The V call is TRBV4-1, the J call TRBJ1-2, with a tentative D call TRBD1 (6 bases). This CDR3 region has 15 residues. CDR1 and CDR2 from the germline V gene are MGHRA and YSYEKL. Trimming cost V 6 bases and J 4 bases, with 18 bases left between them. The CDR3 region has the DNA TGCGCCAGCAGTTTACAGGGTCCGGGCGGCTATGGCTACACCTTC. This translates into CASSLQGPGGYGYTF.

The chain joins TRBV18 to TRBJ2-1; 10 nucleotides align to TRBD2. CDR1 is KGHSH and CDR2 is LQKENI in the germline V gene. V lost 0 bases, J lost 5 bases, and 1 base stayed unmatched. The CDR3 has 15 amino acids. Written as DNA, the CDR3 is TGTGCCAGCTCACCACCCCTAGCGGGGGACAATGAGCAGTTCTTC. Translation: CASSPPLAGDNEQFF. Using reference TRBV18 and TRBJ2-1 for the parts outside the CDR3, the full variable domain is NAGVMQNPRHLVRRRGQEARLRCSPMKGHSHVYWYRQLPEEGLKFMVYLQKENIIDESGMPKERFSAEFPKEGPSILRIQQVVRGDSAAYFCASSPPLAGDNEQFFGPGTRLTVL.

V is TRBV7-9 and J is TRBJ2-5; D may be TRBD2 (5 bases). The CDR3 is 16 amino acids. Germline loops: CDR1 SEHNR, CDR2 FQNEAQ (reference sequence). The V gene lost 3 bases and the J gene lost 5 bases, with 19 bases spanning the gap. CDR3 loop: CASSLWTRILRETQYF. The DNA for the CDR3 is TGTGCCAGCAGCTTGTGGACTCGAATCCTACGGGAGACCCAGTACTTC.

In DNA, the CDR3 is TGTGCCAGCAGCCAAGATGTGGGGGCACGGTATGGCTACACCTTC. Translated, it gives CASSQDVGARYGYTF. The V gene is TRBV14, the J gene TRBJ1-2; weak D call: TRBD1 (6 bases). Per germline, CDR1 SGHDN and CDR2 FVKESK. The germline V and J ends were trimmed by 0 bases and 5 bases, with 13 bases remaining between them. The CDR3 is 15 residues long.

V and J are TRBV11-3 and TRBJ2-7; perhaps TRBD1 as D (6 bases). CDR1 is SGHNT and CDR2 is YENEEA in the germline V gene. Deletions cut 3 bases from V and 2 bases from J, with 20 bases between. The CDR3 contains 17 residues. The chain's CDR3 is CASSFPQGPTPPYEQYV. The CDR3 nucleotides are TGTGCCAGCAGCTTCCCGCAGGGGCCTACACCACCCTACGAGCAGTACGTC.

Concerning this clone: Other DNA sequences in the same sample also yield this CDR3. The chain joins TRBV19 to TRBJ2-5, with no clear D. Trimming pared 3 bases from V and 5 bases from J, leaving 10 bases between. The CDR3 length is 13 residues. The germline V gene encodes CDR1 LNHDA and CDR2 SQIVND (reference sequence). The CDR3 sequence: CASSIPGWETQYF. In DNA form, the CDR3 reads TGTGCCAGTAGTATTCCGGGTTGGGAGACCCAGTACTTC.

This CDR3 is CASSIIGGADYGYTF. For the CDR3, the DNA is TGTGCCAGTAGTATTATCGGAGGGGCTGACTATGGCTACACCTTC. J is TRBJ1-2 and V is TRBV19; a weak D match, TRBD1 (5 bases). From germline, CDR1 is LNHDA and CDR2 SQIVND (reference sequence). Between the trimmed V and J ends, which lost 3 bases and 3 bases, there was a span of 14 bases. CDR3 size: 15 residues.

The chain couples TRBV5-4 to TRBJ2-3; tentatively, D is TRBD1 (7 bases). The CDR3 runs to 13 residues. V was shortened by 5 bases and J by 4 bases, with 11 bases between the two germline ends. The germline V gene encodes CDR1 SGHNT and CDR2 YYREEE (reference sequence). DNA of the CDR3: TGTGCCAGCAGGAGCAGGGGGGCAGATACGCAGTATTTT. Translating it yields CASRSRGADTQYF. Complete variable domain (other parts from reference TRBV5-4 and TRBJ2-3): ETGVTQSPTHLIKTRGQQVTLRCSSQSGHNTVSWYQQALGQGPQFIFQYYREEENGRGNFPPRFSGLQFPNYSSELNVNALELDDSALYLCASRSRGADTQYFGPGTRLTVL.

V gene TRBV28 combines with J gene TRBJ1-2; no definite D call. CDR1 and CDR2 (germline): MDHEN, SYDVKM. V was clipped by 0 bases and J by 4 bases, with 12 bases between them. The CDR3 runs 15 residues. The CDR3 spells CASSLWSAGGYGYTF. In DNA, the CDR3 is TGTGCCAGCAGTTTATGGTCGGCAGGAGGCTATGGCTACACCTTC.